A selection of T cell receptor beta chains follows, all from one sample in a study of glioma-infiltrating T cells after dendritic cell vaccination. The table came from immunoSEQ multiplex PCR; TCRdb's copy has only in-frame clones and leaves some out. The sample consists of about 65,000 clones, around nine tenths of them appearing once. Source: blood, taken after dendritic cell vaccination. Receptors were obtained from a human donor with glioblastoma. CDR3s include the opening cysteine and the closing phenylalanine or tryptophan. A D gene is named only where the DNA matches it firmly. Clone size is shown for a subset of rows, as once, few, many or a class of expanded clone.

size	D	V	length	J	DNA	CDR3
-	TRBD1	TRBV19	15	TRBJ1-2	TGTGCCAGTCTCTCAACCGGACAGGATGGCAGGGGCTACACCTTC	CASLSTGQDGRGYTF
-	-	TRBV19	14	TRBJ2-5	TGTGCCAGTAGTAAGGAGCGGCGGGCGGAGACCCAGTACTTC	CASSKERRAETQYF
few	-	TRBV6-6	11	TRBJ1-1	TGTGCCAGCGGCGACAGGACGACTAACTTCTTT	CASGDRTTNFF
-	TRBD2	TRBV27	16	TRBJ2-7	TGTGCCAGCAGTTTACAAACTAGCGGTCGGGGTTACGAGCAGTACTTC	CASSLQTSGRGYEQYF
-	-	TRBV7-3	14	TRBJ2-3	TGTGCCAGCAGTATCGACAGGATCACAGATACGCAGTATTTT	CASSIDRITDTQYF
-	TRBD2	TRBV19	17	TRBJ2-1	TGTGCCAGTAGTATGAAAGGGACTAGCGGGGGGGCAAATGAGCAGTTCTTC	CASSMKGTSGGANEQFF
-	TRBD1	TRBV18	14	TRBJ1-1	TGTGCCAGCTCACCACTGACAGGGACGACCGGAGCTTTCTTT	CASSPLTGTTGAFF
-	-	TRBV10-3	16	TRBJ2-7	TGTGCCATCAGTGACCTTGGTACAGGAAGCTCCTACGAGCAGTACTTC	CAISDLGTGSSYEQYF
once	TRBD2	TRBV5-1	16	TRBJ2-1	TGCGCCAGCCAGCCCGGGCGGGGGGATGTCTACAATGAGCAGTTCTTC	CASQPGRGDVYNEQFF
few	TRBD2	TRBV5-6	16	TRBJ2-5	TGTGCCAGCAGCTTGGCGGGGACTAGCGTACAAGAGACCCAGTACTTC	CASSLAGTSVQETQYF
-	TRBD1	TRBV4-3	15	TRBJ2-7	TGCGCCAGCAGCCCGACCGGGACAGGAGGATACGAGCAGTACTTC	CASSPTGTGGYEQYF
-	TRBD2	TRBV7-6	18	TRBJ2-2	TGTGCCAGCAGCTTATTGACGGGGGGACCTCCGGGCGGCGGGGAGCTGTTTTTT	CASSLLTGGPPGGGELFF
-	-	TRBV18	14	TRBJ1-1	TGTGCCAGCTTGTCCGGAGGGCCGAACACTGAAGCTTTCTTT	CASLSGGPNTEAFF
-	TRBD1	TRBV6-5	13	TRBJ1-1	TGTGCCAGCAGTCATCTACAGGGGGGCGAAGCTTTCTTT	CASSHLQGGEAFF
-	TRBD2	TRBV5-1	15	TRBJ2-5	TGCGCCAGCAGCTTGGGACCTACTAGCGCGGAGACCCAGTACTTC	CASSLGPTSAETQYF
-	-	TRBV7-9	18	TRBJ2-7	TGTGCCAGCAGCTTAGGCGGCAGGGGCCCTCGGGCCTCCTACGAGCAGTACTTC	CASSLGGRGPRASYEQYF
-	-	TRBV30	14	TRBJ2-3	TGTGCCTGGGGGGAGACAGGCCGCACAGATACGCAGTATTTT	CAWGETGRTDTQYF
once	TRBD2	TRBV7-2	17	TRBJ2-5	TGTGCCAGCAGCTTAGTCGGCCTAGCGGGGGGTCAAGAGACCCAGTACTTC	CASSLVGLAGGQETQYF
-	-	TRBV4-1	14	TRBJ2-7	TGCGCCAGCAGCCAAGAGGCAGGTTCCTACGAGCAGTACTTC	CASSQEAGSYEQYF
-	TRBD2	TRBV30	10	TRBJ2-1	TGTGCCGGGACTAAAAATCAGCAGTTCTTC	CAGTKNQQFF